One sample yielded the 18 T cell receptor beta chains listed below, sequenced in a study of CD8 T cells in ankylosing spondylitis. TCRdb recomputed calls from the 5' RACE reads with MiXCR, one row per CDR3 protein. The data contain fewer than 250,000 distinct CDR3 sequences, over 30% of them singletons. The sample comprised blood, either unsorted or a sorted T cell fraction (not recorded which). All receptors come from a male donor with ankylosing spondylitis or in good health (not recorded which).

A remark on this clonotype: A junction end diverges from the germline sequence, so it may reflect a read error. The CDR3 DNA sequence: TGCTGTGCGAGAGTTTACGGGGCTTCGGAAGAGACCCAGTACTTC. Its translation: CCARVYGASEETQYF. The rearrangement joins TRBV20-1 to TRBJ2-5, with D perhaps given as TRBD1 or TRBD2 (5 bases each). Germline V CDR1 and CDR2: DFQATT, SNEGSKA (reference sequence). The CDR3 extends over 15 amino acids.

The V call is TRBV12-3 or TRBV12-4, the J call TRBJ2-5; the D is unclear. The CDR3 is 14 amino acids. Trimming left V 2 bases short and J 1 base short, with 8 bases between. The CDR3 nucleotides read TGTGCCAGCAGTTTAAGGGATTCCCAAGAGACCCAGTACTTC. The encoded protein is CASSLRDSQETQYF.

This sequence joins TRBV12-3 or TRBV12-4 and TRBJ2-2; no clear D gene. This CDR3 is built from 13 residues. Between the trimmed V and J ends, which lost 7 bases and 2 bases, there was a span of 8 bases. As DNA, the CDR3 is TGTGCCAGCATGGTCCCTAACACCGGGGAGCTGTTTTTT. Protein product: CASMVPNTGELFF.

This chain connects TRBV12-3 or TRBV12-4 to TRBJ2-1, with no clear D. The V and J ends lost 5 bases and 9 bases respectively, with 14 bases between them. This CDR3 contains 13 residues. CDR3 coding DNA: TGTGCCAGCAGTCCCCTCGGCTTCAGTGAGCAGTTCTTC. It translates to CASSPLGFSEQFF.

The chain uses TRBV5-1 and TRBJ1-1, with D unresolved. The CDR3 runs to 14 residues. The germline gives CDR1 SGHRS, CDR2 YFSETQ. The V end lost 0 bases, the J end lost 1 base, and 7 bases lay between the germline ends. The CDR3 loop is CASSLAGTNTEAFF. The CDR3 DNA is TGCGCCAGCAGCTTGGCGGGCACGAACACTGAAGCTTTCTTT.

This clonotype appeared a few times. This chain uses TRBV6-5 with TRBJ2-7, with D tentatively TRBD1 (6 bases). The V and J ends lost 8 bases and 3 bases respectively, with 11 bases between them. Germline lookup yields CDR1 MNHEY and CDR2 SVGAGI. This CDR3 contains 12 residues. CDR3 nucleotide sequence: TGTGCCAGCGCCGGGACAATCTACGAGCAGTACTTC. Translated: CASAGTIYEQYF.

The chain links TRBV24-1 to TRBJ2-1, with TRBD1 as a possible D gene (6 bases). Germline assignment: CDR1 KGHDR and CDR2 SFDVKD. The V and J ends lost 1 base and 3 bases respectively, with 12 bases between them. This CDR3 region has 16 residues. The CDR3 spells CATSDFGTRGYNEQFF. CDR3 DNA: TGTGCCACCAGTGATTTTGGGACCAGGGGCTACAATGAGCAGTTCTTC.

The chain joins TRBV29-1 to TRBJ2-5; D not resolved. The CDR3 loop spans 13 amino acids. Looked up from germline, CDR1 is SQVTM and CDR2 is ANQGSEA. The V end lost 7 bases, the J end lost 5 bases, and 17 bases lay between the germline ends. The chain's CDR3 is CSASGGRRETQYF. The CDR3 coding sequence is TGCAGCGCATCAGGTGGTCGGCGCGAGACCCAGTACTTC.

This clonotype came up a few times. The V and J genes are TRBV6-1 and TRBJ2-7; 9 bases are shared with TRBD1. There are 18 residues in the CDR3. CDR1 and CDR2 from the germline V gene are MNHNS and SASEGT. V shed 5 bases and J 2 bases; nucleotides not matched to a gene: 16. The DNA of the CDR3 is TGTGCCAGCAGTACCAACCGGGACAGGGCGGACCTCCCCTACGAGCAGTACTTC. Its protein is CASSTNRDRADLPYEQYF.

The J gene is TRBJ2-7, the V gene TRBV10-3, with 9 bases identical to TRBD1. The CDR3 totals 15 residues. The germline V gene encodes CDR1 ENHRY and CDR2 SYGVKD. V was clipped by 3 bases and J by 4 bases; unmatched bases: 7. The CDR3: CAISDKGQGSYEQYF. DNA for the CDR3: TGTGCCATCAGTGATAAGGGACAGGGCTCATACGAGCAGTACTTC.

This clonotype turned up a few times. V gene TRBV12-3 or TRBV12-4 combines with J gene TRBJ2-7; weak D call: TRBD1 (6 bases). The V and J ends lost 3 bases and 0 bases respectively, with 9 bases between them. The CDR3 spans 14 residues. CDR3 DNA: TGTGCCAGCAGTTTTACAGGGTCCTCCTACGAGCAGTACTTC. It specifies CASSFTGSSYEQYF.

The chain employs TRBV5-1 and TRBJ2-3; the match to TRBD2 covers 14 bases. In germline, CDR1 is SGHRS, CDR2 YFSETQ. V shed 4 bases and J 5 bases; nucleotides not matched to a gene: 6. CDR3 length: 16 residues. In DNA, the CDR3 is TGCGCCAGCAGCCTGGGACTAGCGGGGGCCCAAGATACGCAGTATTTT. Its protein is CASSLGLAGAQDTQYF.

The chain combines TRBV5-5 with TRBJ2-3, with 10 bases identical to TRBD1. The CDR3 consists of 15 residues. Germline V gives CDR1 SGHKS, CDR2 YYEKEE (reference sequence). Trimming took 4 bases from V and 5 from J; bases not matched to a gene: 7. The CDR3 sequence is CASSRGQGFGDTQYF. The CDR3 DNA reads as TGTGCCAGCAGCCGGGGACAGGGGTTTGGAGATACGCAGTATTTT.

This clonotype has more than one count but fewer than ten. The genes are TRBV29-1 and TRBJ2-1, with TRBD1 matching over 7 bases. With V trimmed by 4 bases and J by 0 bases, 0 bases remained unmatched. Germline V lookup: CDR1 SQVTM, CDR2 ANQGSEA. The CDR3 covers 13 residues. The CDR3 DNA sequence: TGCAGCGTTGGGACAGGCTCCTACAATGAGCAGTTCTTC. It specifies CSVGTGSYNEQFF.

This clonotype was detected a few times. The V and J genes are TRBV13 and TRBJ2-7, with D perhaps TRBD1 (6 bases). CDR3 size: 12 residues. Trimming left V 4 bases short and J 7 bases short, with 11 bases between. Per the germline V gene, CDR1 is PRHDT and CDR2 is FYEKMQ (reference sequence). CDR3 in amino acids: CASSSQTGEQYF. CDR3 nucleotide sequence: TGTGCCAGCAGCTCCCAAACAGGGGAGCAGTACTTC.

This clonotype was observed a few times. The gene calls are TRBV20-1 and TRBJ2-7; D may correspond to TRBD1 or TRBD2 (5 bases each). The V end lost 6 bases, the J end lost 4 bases, and 19 bases lay between the germline ends. The germline V gene encodes CDR1 DFQATT and CDR2 SNEGSKA (reference sequence). The CDR3 is made up of 14 amino acids. The CDR3 here is CSASASGARYEQYF. CDR3 coding DNA: TGCAGTGCCAGCGCGTCCGGGGCAAGGTACGAGCAGTACTTC.

The chain couples TRBV29-1 to TRBJ2-3; the match to TRBD1 covers 9 bases. The CDR3 has 14 residues. Germline V gives CDR1 SQVTM, CDR2 ANQGSEA. Trimming at V came to 5 bases and at J to 7 bases, leaving 10 bases not matched to a gene. The CDR3 DNA follows: TGCAGCGTTACCGGACAGGGGTTTGGGAATACGCAGTATTTT. Amino acids: CSVTGQGFGNTQYF.

This clonotype was seen more than once but under ten times. The CDR3 coding sequence is TGTGCCAGCAACCCCAAGGGAGACAGTCTTAGGGGGCACACTGAAGCTTTCTTT. This gives the protein CASNPKGDSLRGHTEAFF. V gene TRBV6-1 combines with J gene TRBJ1-1, with 7 bases aligning to TRBD1. CDR3 size: 18 residues. J gave up 3 bases and V 7 bases, and 20 bases lay outside the gene matches. Germline V CDR1 and CDR2: MNHNS, SASEGT.